This T cell receptor beta chain was observed in a study of beta chain features in type 1 diabetes. Germline V gene data show CDR1 as SGHVS and CDR2 as FQNEAQ. The CDR3 sequence is 17 residues long. V was clipped by 2 bases and J by 3 bases; unmatched bases: 11. Isolated RNA was reverse transcribed in full, so expressed TCRB transcripts were sequenced. The assay was immunoSEQ multiplex PCR, and TCRdb's table has in-frame clones only and misses some. Among a few hundred thousand clones listed, about 15% were seen once. This clone appeared once. This TCR was sampled from a woman between 18 and 30 years old in good health. The sample consisted of naive CD4+ T cells from blood. V gene TRBV7-8 combines with J gene TRBJ2-7, with 9 bases that match TRBD1. The CDR3 is CASSLRTPGQGGYEQYF. In DNA form, the CDR3 reads TGTGCCAGCAGCTTAAGGACACCGGGACAGGGAGGCTACGAGCAGTACTTC.